This TCR beta chain was observed in a study of control samples from healthy donors and cancer patients. Clones were read by immunoSEQ multiplex PCR, and TCRdb kept only the in-frame ones, dropping some. The profile shows about 120,000 clones, about 89% of them singletons. With 0 bases removed from V and 0 bases from J, the gap between germline ends came to 8 bases. This CDR3 has 15 residues. In germline, CDR1 is PRHDT, CDR2 FYEKMQ (reference sequence). The chain combines TRBV13 with TRBJ1-1, with D unresolved. This clonotype was sampled from a man aged 45-65 years in good health. Sequenced sample: blood. CDR3 in amino acids: CASSLGGKMNTEAFF. In DNA, the CDR3 is TGTGCCAGCAGCTTAGGCGGGAAAATGAACACTGAAGCTTTCTTT.